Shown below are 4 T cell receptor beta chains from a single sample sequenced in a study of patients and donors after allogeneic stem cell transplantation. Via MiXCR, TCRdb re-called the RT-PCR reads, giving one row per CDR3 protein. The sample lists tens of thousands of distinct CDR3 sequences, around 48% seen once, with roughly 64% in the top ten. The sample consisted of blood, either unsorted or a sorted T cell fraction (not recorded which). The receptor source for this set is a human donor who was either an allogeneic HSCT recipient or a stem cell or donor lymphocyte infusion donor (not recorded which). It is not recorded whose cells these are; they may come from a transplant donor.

CDR3 coding DNA: TGCAGTGCTAGTAGTCCTATGTATGAGTACAATGAGCAGTTCTTC. It encodes CSASSPMYEYNEQFF. The J gene is TRBJ2-1, the V gene TRBV20-1; no clear D. The germline CDR1 and CDR2 sequences are DFQATT and SNEGSKA (reference sequence). Trimming stripped 3 bases from V and 4 bases from J, with 16 bases between. This CDR3 is built from 15 residues.

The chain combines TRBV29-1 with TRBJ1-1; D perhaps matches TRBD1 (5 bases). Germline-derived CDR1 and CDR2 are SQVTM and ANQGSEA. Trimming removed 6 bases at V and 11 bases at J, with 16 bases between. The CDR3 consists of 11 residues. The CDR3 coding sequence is TGCAGCGTCCCGAGCAGGGTGGGGGCTTTCTTT. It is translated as CSVPSRVGAFF.

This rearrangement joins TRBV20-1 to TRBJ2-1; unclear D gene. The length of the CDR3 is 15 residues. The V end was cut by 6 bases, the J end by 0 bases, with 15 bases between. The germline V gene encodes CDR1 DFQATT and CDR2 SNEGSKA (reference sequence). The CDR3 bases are TGCAGTGCCCTCCCTTGGAAGAGCTCCTACAATGAGCAGTTCTTC. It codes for CSALPWKSSYNEQFF.

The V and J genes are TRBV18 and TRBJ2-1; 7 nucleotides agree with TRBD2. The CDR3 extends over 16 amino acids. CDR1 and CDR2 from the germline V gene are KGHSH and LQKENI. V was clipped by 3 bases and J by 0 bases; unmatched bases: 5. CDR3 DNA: TGTGCCAGCTCACCCCTAGCGGTGAGCTCCTACAATGAGCAGTTCTTC. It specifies CASSPLAVSSYNEQFF.